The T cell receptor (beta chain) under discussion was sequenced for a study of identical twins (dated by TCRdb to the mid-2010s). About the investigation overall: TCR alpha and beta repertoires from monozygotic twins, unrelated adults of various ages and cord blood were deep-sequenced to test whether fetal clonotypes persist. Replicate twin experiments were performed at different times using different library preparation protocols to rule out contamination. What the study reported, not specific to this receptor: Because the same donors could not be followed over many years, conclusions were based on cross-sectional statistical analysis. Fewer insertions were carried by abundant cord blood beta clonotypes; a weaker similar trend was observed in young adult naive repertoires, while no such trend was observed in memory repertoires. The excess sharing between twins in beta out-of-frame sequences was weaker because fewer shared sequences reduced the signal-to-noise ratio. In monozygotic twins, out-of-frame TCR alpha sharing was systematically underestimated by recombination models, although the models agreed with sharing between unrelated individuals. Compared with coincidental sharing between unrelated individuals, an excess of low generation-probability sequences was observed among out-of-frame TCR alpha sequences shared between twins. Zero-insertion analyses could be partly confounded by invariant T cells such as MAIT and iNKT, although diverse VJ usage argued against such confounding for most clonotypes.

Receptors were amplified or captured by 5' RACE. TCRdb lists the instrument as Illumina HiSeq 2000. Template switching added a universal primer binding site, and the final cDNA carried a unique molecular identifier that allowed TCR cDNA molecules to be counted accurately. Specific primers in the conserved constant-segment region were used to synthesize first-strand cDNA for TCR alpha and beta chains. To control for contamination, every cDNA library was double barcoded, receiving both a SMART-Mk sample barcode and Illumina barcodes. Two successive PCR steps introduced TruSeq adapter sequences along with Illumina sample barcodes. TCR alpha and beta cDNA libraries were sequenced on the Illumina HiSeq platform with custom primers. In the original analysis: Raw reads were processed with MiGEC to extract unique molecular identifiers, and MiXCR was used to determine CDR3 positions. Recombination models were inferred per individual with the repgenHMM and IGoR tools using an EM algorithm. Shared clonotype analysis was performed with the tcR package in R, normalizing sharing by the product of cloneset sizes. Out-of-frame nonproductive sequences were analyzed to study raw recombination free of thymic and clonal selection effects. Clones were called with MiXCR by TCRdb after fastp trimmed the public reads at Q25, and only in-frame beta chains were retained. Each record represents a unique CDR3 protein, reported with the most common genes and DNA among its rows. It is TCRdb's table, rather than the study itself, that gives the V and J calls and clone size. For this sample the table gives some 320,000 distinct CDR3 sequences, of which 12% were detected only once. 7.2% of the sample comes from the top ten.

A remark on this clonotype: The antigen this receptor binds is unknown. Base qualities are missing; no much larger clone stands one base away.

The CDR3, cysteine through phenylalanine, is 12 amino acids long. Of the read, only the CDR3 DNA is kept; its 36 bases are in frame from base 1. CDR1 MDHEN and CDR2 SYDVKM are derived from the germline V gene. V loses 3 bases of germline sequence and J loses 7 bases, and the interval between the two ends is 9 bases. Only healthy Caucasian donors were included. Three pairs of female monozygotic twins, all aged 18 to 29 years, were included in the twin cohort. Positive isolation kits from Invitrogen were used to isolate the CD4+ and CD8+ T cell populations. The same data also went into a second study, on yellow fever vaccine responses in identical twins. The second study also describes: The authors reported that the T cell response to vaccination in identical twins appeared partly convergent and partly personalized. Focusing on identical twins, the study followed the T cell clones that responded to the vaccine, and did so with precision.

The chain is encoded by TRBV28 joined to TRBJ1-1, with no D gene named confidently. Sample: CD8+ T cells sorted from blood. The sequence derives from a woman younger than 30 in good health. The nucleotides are TGTGCCAGCAGTTTCCTGACGGATGAAGCTTTCTTT. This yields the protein CASSFLTDEAFF. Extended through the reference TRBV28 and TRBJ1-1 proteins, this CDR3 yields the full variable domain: DVKVTQSSRYLVKRTGEKVFLECVQDMDHENMFWYRQDPGLGLRLIYFSYDVKMKEKGDIPEGYSVSREKKERFSLILESASTNQTSMYLCASSFLTDEAFFGQGTRLTVV.